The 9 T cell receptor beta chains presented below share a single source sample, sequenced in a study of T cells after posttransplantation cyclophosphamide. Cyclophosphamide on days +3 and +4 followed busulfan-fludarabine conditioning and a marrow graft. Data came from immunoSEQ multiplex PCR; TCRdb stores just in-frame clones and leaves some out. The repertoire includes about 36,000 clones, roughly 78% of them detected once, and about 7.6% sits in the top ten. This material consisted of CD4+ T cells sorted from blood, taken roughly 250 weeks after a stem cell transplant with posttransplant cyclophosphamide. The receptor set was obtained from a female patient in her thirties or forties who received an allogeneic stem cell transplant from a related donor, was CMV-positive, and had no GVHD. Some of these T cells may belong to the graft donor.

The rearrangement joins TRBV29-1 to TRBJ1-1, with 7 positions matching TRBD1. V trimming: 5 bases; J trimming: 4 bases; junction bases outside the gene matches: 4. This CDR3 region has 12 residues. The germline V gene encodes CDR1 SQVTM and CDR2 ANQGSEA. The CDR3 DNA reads TGCAGCGTTTTTACAGGGGTCACTGAAGCTTTCTTT. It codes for CSVFTGVTEAFF.

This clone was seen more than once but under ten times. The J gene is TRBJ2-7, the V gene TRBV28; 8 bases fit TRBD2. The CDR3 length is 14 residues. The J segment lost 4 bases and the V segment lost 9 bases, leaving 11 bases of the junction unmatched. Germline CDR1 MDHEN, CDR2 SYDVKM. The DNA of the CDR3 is TGTGCCAGTAGCGGGACCCTAGCAGGGTACGAGCAGTACTTC. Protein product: CASSGTLAGYEQYF.

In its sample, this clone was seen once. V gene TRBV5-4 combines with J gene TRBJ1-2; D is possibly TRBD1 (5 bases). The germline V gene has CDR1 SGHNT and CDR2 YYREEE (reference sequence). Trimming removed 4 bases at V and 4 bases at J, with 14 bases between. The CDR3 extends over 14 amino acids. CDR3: CASSPATAVYGYTF. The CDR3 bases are TGTGCCAGCAGCCCCGCGACAGCAGTCTATGGCTACACCTTC. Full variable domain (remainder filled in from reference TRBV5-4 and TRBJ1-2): ETGVTQSPTHLIKTRGQQVTLRCSSQSGHNTVSWYQQALGQGPQFIFQYYREEENGRGNFPPRFSGLQFPNYSSELNVNALELDDSALYLCASSPATAVYGYTFGSGTRLTVV.

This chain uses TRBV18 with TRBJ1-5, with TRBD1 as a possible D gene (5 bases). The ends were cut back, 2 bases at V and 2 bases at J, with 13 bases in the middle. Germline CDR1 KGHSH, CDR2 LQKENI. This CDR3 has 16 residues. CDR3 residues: CASSPRQSGGNQPQHF. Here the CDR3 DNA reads TGTGCCAGCTCACCAAGACAGTCTGGCGGCAATCAGCCCCAGCATTTT.

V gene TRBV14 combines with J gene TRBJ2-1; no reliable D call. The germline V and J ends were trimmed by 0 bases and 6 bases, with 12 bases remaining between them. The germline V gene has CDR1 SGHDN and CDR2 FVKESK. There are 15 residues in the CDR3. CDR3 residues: CASSQDPPLSNEQFF. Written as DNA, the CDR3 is TGTGCCAGCAGCCAAGATCCTCCTCTGAGCAATGAGCAGTTCTTC.

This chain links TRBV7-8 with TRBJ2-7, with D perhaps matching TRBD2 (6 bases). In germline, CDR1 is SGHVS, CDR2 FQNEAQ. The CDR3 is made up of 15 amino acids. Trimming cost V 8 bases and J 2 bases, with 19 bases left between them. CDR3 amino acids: CASRPPGGSTYEQYF. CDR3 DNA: TGTGCCAGCCGCCCCCCCGGAGGGTCGACCTACGAGCAGTACTTC.

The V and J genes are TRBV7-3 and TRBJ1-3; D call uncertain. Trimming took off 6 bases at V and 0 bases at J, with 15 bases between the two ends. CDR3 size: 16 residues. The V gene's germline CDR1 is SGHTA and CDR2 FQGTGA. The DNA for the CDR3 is TGTGCCAGCAGTCCTACCCCCAAATCCTCTGGAAACACCATATATTTT. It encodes CASSPTPKSSGNTIYF.

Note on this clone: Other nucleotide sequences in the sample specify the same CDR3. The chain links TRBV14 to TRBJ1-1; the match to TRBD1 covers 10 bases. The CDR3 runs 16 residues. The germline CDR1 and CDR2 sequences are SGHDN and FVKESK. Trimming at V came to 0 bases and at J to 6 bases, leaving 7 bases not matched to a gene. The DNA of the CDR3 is TGTGCCAGCAGCCAAGATGCGGGGGACAGGGGCGCTGAAGCTTTCTTT. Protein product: CASSQDAGDRGAEAFF.

The CDR3 reads CASRGGQGLSTEAFF. The CDR3 DNA is TGTGCCAGCAGGGGAGGACAGGGCTTGTCCACTGAAGCTTTCTTT. The chain is built from TRBV6-5 and TRBJ1-1, with 8 bases matching TRBD1. The germline gives CDR1 MNHEY, CDR2 SVGAGI. J was trimmed by 4 bases and V by 6 bases; bases with no gene match: 10. This CDR3 has 15 amino acids.